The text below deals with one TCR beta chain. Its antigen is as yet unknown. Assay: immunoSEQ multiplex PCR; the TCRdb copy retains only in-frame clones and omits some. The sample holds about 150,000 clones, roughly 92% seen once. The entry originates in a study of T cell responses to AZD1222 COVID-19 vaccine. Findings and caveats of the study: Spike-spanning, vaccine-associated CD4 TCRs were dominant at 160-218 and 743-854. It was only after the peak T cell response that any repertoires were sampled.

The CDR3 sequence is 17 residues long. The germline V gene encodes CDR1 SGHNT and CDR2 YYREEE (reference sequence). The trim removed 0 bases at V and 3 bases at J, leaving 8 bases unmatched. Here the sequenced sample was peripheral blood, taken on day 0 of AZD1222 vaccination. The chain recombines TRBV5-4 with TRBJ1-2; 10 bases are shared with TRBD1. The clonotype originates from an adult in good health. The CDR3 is CASSLDMGQGSHYGYTF. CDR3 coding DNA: TGTGCCAGCAGCTTGGATATGGGACAGGGGTCCCACTATGGCTACACCTTC.